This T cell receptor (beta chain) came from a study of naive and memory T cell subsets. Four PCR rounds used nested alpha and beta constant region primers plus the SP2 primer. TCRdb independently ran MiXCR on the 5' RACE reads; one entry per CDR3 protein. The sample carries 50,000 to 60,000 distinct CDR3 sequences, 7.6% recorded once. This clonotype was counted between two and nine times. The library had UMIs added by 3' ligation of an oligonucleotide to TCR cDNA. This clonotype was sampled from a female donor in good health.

The CDR3 DNA reads as TGCGCCAGCAGCCAAGACCCTCCCGGAAGGACCTACAATGAGCAGTTCTTC. It encodes CASSQDPPGRTYNEQFF. This chain links TRBV4-1 with TRBJ2-1; D gene ambiguous. V dropped 0 bases and J dropped 2 bases, with 14 bases sitting between them. This CDR3 spans 17 amino acids. Germline V gene data show CDR1 as MGHRA and CDR2 as YSYEKL.